This is a list of T cell receptor beta chains from one sample in a study of T cell responses to AZD1222 COVID-19 vaccine. Some clones are missing from TCRdb's copy, which holds only in-frame ones; the method was immunoSEQ multiplex PCR. The sample includes about 150,000 clones, roughly 91% of them seen just once. This specimen consisted of peripheral blood, obtained on day 0 of AZD1222 vaccination. The receptors come from an adult in good health. Each CDR3 is given with its conserved first and last residue. Each record gives: V gene, J gene, D gene, clone size, CDR3 DNA, CDR3 protein. A D gene is named only where the DNA matches it firmly. Clone size is not always given. Where it is, it says once, few, many or a class for expanded clones.

TRBV9	TRBJ2-3	TRBD2	-	TGTGCCAGCAGCGACGGGAGGGGGGGCGGCACAGATACGCAGTATTTT	CASSDGRGGGTDTQYF
TRBV7-2	TRBJ2-2	-	-	TGTGCCAGCAGCTTAAGCGCCCGGGGTATCAGCACCGGGGAGCTGTTTTTT	CASSLSARGISTGELFF
TRBV7-2	TRBJ2-7	TRBD2	-	TGTGCCAGCAGCTTAGGGGGCGGCGGGGGCTCCTACGAGCAGTACTTC	CASSLGGGGGSYEQYF
TRBV28	TRBJ1-2	TRBD1	-	TGTGCCAGCAGTCCAGGACAGGGAGTGGAGGGCTACACCTTC	CASSPGQGVEGYTF
TRBV5-1	TRBJ1-2	-	-	TGCGCCAGCAGCTCTCAGGGGTGGCGGGGCTACACCTTC	CASSSQGWRGYTF
TRBV7-2	TRBJ2-1	TRBD1	-	TGTGCCAGCAGCGTAACAGGGGCCACTTCCTACAATGAGCAGTTCTTC	CASSVTGATSYNEQFF
TRBV5-6	TRBJ2-5	-	-	TGTGCCAGCAGCTTGGCCATAACGTTGGACAGAAACCAAGAGACCCAGTACTTC	CASSLAITLDRNQETQYF
TRBV18	TRBJ1-5	-	-	TGTGCCAGCTCACCCCGGGGGGCGTCGGGCAATCAGCCCCAGCATTTT	CASSPRGASGNQPQHF
TRBV6-5	TRBJ1-5	TRBD1	once	TGTGCCAGCAGTATCAAGACAGGGGGCCGACAGCCCCAGCATTTT	CASSIKTGGRQPQHF
TRBV10-3	TRBJ2-7	TRBD1	-	TGTGCCACCTTTGAGGGGACAGGCGGCGAGCAGTACTTC	CATFEGTGGEQYF
TRBV12-3/TRBV12-4	TRBJ1-2	-	-	TGTGCCAGCGAGGGGGTAGGCTATGGCTACACCTTC	CASEGVGYGYTF
TRBV27	TRBJ2-3	TRBD1	-	TGTGCCAGCAGTTTAGAGGGACAGGGGACAGATACGCAGTATTTT	CASSLEGQGTDTQYF
TRBV19	TRBJ2-1	TRBD2	-	TGTGCCAGTAGTATCTCCAGAACTAGCGGGAGTTACAATGAGCAGTTCTTC	CASSISRTSGSYNEQFF
TRBV4-3	TRBJ2-3	TRBD2	-	TGCGCCAGCAGCCGCAGGACTAGCGGGAGGGTAGGGGATACGCAGTATTTT	CASSRRTSGRVGDTQYF
TRBV7-9	TRBJ2-1	TRBD2	-	TGTGCCAGCAGCTTAGCCAGCGGGAGCATCAGTGAGCAGTTCTTC	CASSLASGSISEQFF
TRBV4-1	TRBJ2-1	TRBD1	-	TGCGCCAGCAGCCAGGGACAGCTTGACAATGAGCAGTTCTTC	CASSQGQLDNEQFF
TRBV9	TRBJ1-2	-	-	TGTGCCAGCAGCGTAGGGACGGCAGGCTACACCTTC	CASSVGTAGYTF
TRBV7-6	TRBJ1-2	-	-	TGTGCCAGCAGCTTAGATGTGGGGGCGCGCTATGGCTACACCTTC	CASSLDVGARYGYTF